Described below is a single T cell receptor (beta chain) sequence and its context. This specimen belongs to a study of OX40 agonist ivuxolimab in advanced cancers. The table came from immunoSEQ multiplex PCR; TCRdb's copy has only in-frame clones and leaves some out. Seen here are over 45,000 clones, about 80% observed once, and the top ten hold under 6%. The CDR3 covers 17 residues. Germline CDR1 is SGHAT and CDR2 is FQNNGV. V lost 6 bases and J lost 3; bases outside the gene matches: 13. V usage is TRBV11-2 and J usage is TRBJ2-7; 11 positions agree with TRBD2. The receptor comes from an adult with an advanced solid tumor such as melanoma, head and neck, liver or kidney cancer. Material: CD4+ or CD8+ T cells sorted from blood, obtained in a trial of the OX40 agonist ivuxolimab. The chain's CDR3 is CASSPTSGSPRLYEQYF. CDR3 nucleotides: TGTGCCAGCAGTCCAACTAGCGGGAGCCCACGACTCTACGAGCAGTACTTC.